The 25 T cell receptor beta chains presented below share a single source sample, sequenced in a study of tumour-infiltrating T cells in Burkitt lymphoma. Assay used: immunoSEQ multiplex PCR; TCRdb lists only in-frame clones, some missing. The table lists around 48,000 clones, 31% of them singletons. The sample comprised tumor tissue. The receptor set was obtained from a human donor with Burkitt lymphoma.

The rearrangement joins TRBV6-1 to TRBJ1-2; D remains unclear. The CDR3 runs 14 residues. Germline CDR1 MNHNS, CDR2 SASEGT. Deletions cut 1 base from V and 9 bases from J, with 15 bases between. DNA of the CDR3: TGTGCCAGCAGTGAAGGGCCCGTGAGATTTAGCTACACCTTC. It translates to CASSEGPVRFSYTF.

This chain joins TRBV9 and TRBJ2-6; D remains unclear. V lost 0 bases, J lost 1 base, and 5 bases lay in between. Germline-derived CDR1 and CDR2 are SGDLS and YYNGEE. The CDR3 has 15 amino acids. The chain's CDR3 is CASSVGRSGANVLTF. CDR3 DNA: TGTGCCAGCAGCGTAGGCCGTTCTGGGGCCAACGTCCTGACTTTC. The whole variable domain, remainder taken from reference TRBV9 and TRBJ2-6, is DSGVTQTPKHLITATGQRVTLRCSPRSGDLSVYWYQQSLDQGLQFLIQYYNGEERAKGNILERFSAQQFPDLHSELNLSSLELGDSALYFCASSVGRSGANVLTFGAGSRLTVL.

The rearrangement joins TRBV23-1 to TRBJ1-2, with D tentatively TRBD1 (5 bases). TRBV23-1 is reported as an ORF; its role is uncertain. The length of the CDR3 is 9 residues. The V end was cut by 8 bases, the J end by 8 bases, with 6 bases between. The CDR3 DNA is TGCGCCAGCCGGGGGGGCTACACCTTC. As protein: CASRGGYTF.

This clone appeared a few times. V gene TRBV27 combines with J gene TRBJ2-1; perhaps TRBD1 as D (6 bases). This CDR3 has 13 residues. V lost 2 bases, J lost 10 bases, and 12 bases lay in between. CDR1 MNHEY and CDR2 SMNVEV come from the germline V gene (reference sequence). The chain's CDR3 is CASSLGSGTEQFF. CDR3 bases: TGTGCCAGCAGTTTAGGTTCCGGGACAGAGCAGTTCTTC.

This chain links TRBV10-3 with TRBJ2-5; D is perhaps TRBD1 (5 bases). The CDR3 runs to 12 residues. Germline V gene lookup returns CDR1 ENHRY and CDR2 SYGVKD. Trimming pared 0 bases from V and 12 bases from J, leaving 11 bases between. The CDR3 region is CAISESGRIEYF. In nucleotides, the CDR3 is TGTGCCATCAGTGAGTCGGGGCGGATTGAGTACTTC.

This clone has more than one count but fewer than ten. This sequence joins TRBV6-1 and TRBJ1-2; 7 bases are shared with TRBD1. The trim removed 6 bases at V and 3 bases at J, leaving 4 bases unmatched. This CDR3 has 13 residues. Germline CDR1 and CDR2: MNHNS and SASEGT. The CDR3 sequence is CASRPTGDYGYTF. The CDR3, as DNA: TGTGCCAGCAGACCAACAGGGGACTATGGCTACACCTTC.

This clone was detected a few times. This chain links TRBV5-6 with TRBJ2-3, with D perhaps matching TRBD2 (5 bases). CDR1 SGHDT and CDR2 YYEEEE come from the germline V gene. Trimming took 0 bases from V and 3 from J, leaving 11 bases between them. The CDR3 loop spans 15 amino acids. The CDR3 DNA is TGTGCCAGCAGCTTGGCGGGGATCGTGACAGATACGCAGTATTTT. Its protein product is CASSLAGIVTDTQYF.

The chain couples TRBV7-2 to TRBJ1-6, with unresolved D. The CDR3 runs to 13 residues. Germline CDR1 and CDR2: SGHTA and FQGNSA. V was shortened by 8 bases and J by 4 bases, with 9 bases between the two germline ends. CDR3 sequence reads: CASRTDYNSPLHF. The CDR3 DNA reads TGTGCCAGCCGGACGGATTATAATTCACCCCTCCACTTT.

The table lists this clone with a few counts. V gene TRBV7-9 combines with J gene TRBJ1-1, with D hard to call. CDR3 length: 15 amino acids. CDR1 is SEHNR, CDR2 FQNEAQ, per germline (reference sequence). V was shortened by 1 base and J by 4 bases, with 13 bases between the two germline ends. CDR3 coding DNA: TGTGCCAGCAGCTTAGGACGGCGCTTGGGCACTGAAGCTTTCTTT. Translated: CASSLGRRLGTEAFF. The entire variable domain, with the rest obtained from reference TRBV7-9 and TRBJ1-1, is as follows: DTGVSQNPRHKITKRGQNVTFRCDPISEHNRLYWYRQTLGQGPEFLTYFQNEAQLEKSRLLSDRFSAERPKGSFSTLEIQRTEQGDSAMYLCASSLGRRLGTEAFFGQGTRLTVV.

The sample holds a few counts of this clone. The genes are TRBV27 and TRBJ2-3, with TRBD1 matching 10 bases. There are 18 residues in the CDR3. Germline CDR1 MNHEY, CDR2 SMNVEV (reference sequence). Unmatched junction bases numbered 15, after V lost 5 bases and J lost 4 bases. In nucleotides, the CDR3 is TGTGCCAGCAGTCTGGGACAGGGGATTTGGAGTGGAGCAGATACGCAGTATTTT. As protein: CASSLGQGIWSGADTQYF.

There are a few counts of this clone. The rearrangement uses TRBV29-1 and TRBJ2-3; D might be TRBD1 or TRBD2, each matching 5 bases. The CDR3 consists of 13 residues. Germline loops: CDR1 SQVTM, CDR2 ANQGSEA. V was clipped by 4 bases and J by 12 bases, with 20 bases between them. This chain's CDR3 is CSVVEFLRDPQYF. Written as DNA, the CDR3 is TGCAGCGTTGTAGAGTTTTTAAGGGACCCCCAGTATTTT.

This chain connects TRBV7-2 to TRBJ2-5, with D uncertain. The germline V gene encodes CDR1 SGHTA and CDR2 FQGNSA. V was cut by 2 bases and J by 0 bases, with 4 bases left in between. The CDR3 is made up of 13 amino acids. CDR3 coding DNA: TGTGCCAGCAGCTTACACCACCAAGAGACCCAGTACTTC. Protein product: CASSLHHQETQYF.

This sequence joins TRBV7-9 and TRBJ2-5; the match to TRBD1 covers 7 bases. CDR3 size: 15 residues. With 5 bases clipped from V and 7 bases from J, the junction kept 13 bases outside the gene matches. In germline, CDR1 is SEHNR, CDR2 FQNEAQ (reference sequence). The CDR3: CASSQGGRADGTQYF. The CDR3 coding sequence is TGTGCCAGCAGCCAAGGGGGCCGGGCGGATGGGACCCAGTACTTC.

This clone was recorded a few times. The rearrangement uses TRBV10-3 and TRBJ1-1; tentative D call: TRBD1 (6 bases). V gave up 4 bases and J gave up 4 bases, with 13 bases separating them. CDR3 size: 14 residues. Germline values: CDR1 ENHRY, CDR2 SYGVKD. CDR3 sequence: CAISVAGALTEAFF. CDR3 nucleotide sequence: TGTGCCATCAGTGTCGCAGGGGCCCTCACTGAAGCTTTCTTT.

V gene TRBV10-3 combines with J gene TRBJ2-2; D not certain. In germline, CDR1 is ENHRY, CDR2 SYGVKD. This CDR3 is built from 14 residues. The ends were cut back, 10 bases at V and 3 bases at J, with 15 bases in the middle. This CDR3 reads CATRPARDTGELFF. The DNA of the CDR3 is TGTGCCACCCGACCTGCTCGCGACACCGGGGAGCTGTTTTTT.

The genes are TRBV10-3 and TRBJ1-4; D call uncertain. V gave up 4 bases and J gave up 5 bases, with 20 bases separating them. Germline assignment: CDR1 ENHRY and CDR2 SYGVKD. This CDR3 is 17 amino acids long. The CDR3 DNA follows: TGTGCCATCAGTGCTCAGATTGGCCGGGCCCACAATGAAAAACTGTTTTTT. Protein sequence: CAISAQIGRAHNEKLFF.

This chain connects TRBV7-2 to TRBJ1-2; D ambiguous. Germline-derived CDR1 and CDR2 are SGHTA and FQGNSA. CDR3 length: 13 amino acids. The V gene lost 9 bases and the J gene lost 6 bases, with 17 bases spanning the gap. CDR3 nucleotides: TGTGCCAGTACGGCCAGGACGCAGAATGGCTACACCTTC. As protein: CASTARTQNGYTF.

This clone was recorded a few times. The gene calls are TRBV19 and TRBJ2-2; tentatively, D is TRBD1 (5 bases). Germline-derived CDR1 and CDR2 are LNHDA and SQIVND (reference sequence). V gave up 3 bases and J gave up 5 bases, with 7 bases separating them. This CDR3 spans 13 amino acids. The CDR3 region has the DNA TGTGCCAGTAGTATGTGGACAACCGGGGAGCTGTTTTTT. It is translated as CASSMWTTGELFF.

The table lists this clone with a few counts. The rearrangement uses TRBV7-6 and TRBJ2-2; D perhaps matches TRBD1 (6 bases). Germline values: CDR1 SGHVS, CDR2 FNYEAQ. The CDR3 length is 15 residues. Trimming cost V 5 bases and J 7 bases, with 17 bases left between them. CDR3 sequence reads: CASSPREQGLGELFF. CDR3 nucleotide sequence: TGTGCCAGCAGCCCGAGGGAACAGGGCCTCGGGGAGCTGTTTTTT.

The genes are TRBV6-4 and TRBJ2-1; a weak D match, TRBD2 (5 bases). CDR1 and CDR2 (germline): MRHNA, SNTAGT. Trimming pared 0 bases from V and 9 bases from J, leaving 9 bases between. This CDR3 comprises 13 residues. The CDR3 protein is CASSDSGRGEQFF. In nucleotides, the CDR3 is TGTGCCAGCAGTGACTCAGGCCGGGGTGAGCAGTTCTTC.

This chain links TRBV5-1 with TRBJ2-7; TRBD2 is a possible D gene (5 bases). Trimming pared 4 bases from V and 7 bases from J, leaving 21 bases between. The CDR3 sequence is 15 residues long. Germline V gene lookup returns CDR1 SGHRS and CDR2 YFSETQ. Here the CDR3 DNA reads TGCGCCAGCAGCGTCGGAGGAGGCATCTTGAGGGAGCAGTACTTC. It codes for CASSVGGGILREQYF.

The chain combines TRBV5-4 with TRBJ2-2; 11 nucleotides match TRBD2. The CDR3 contains 16 residues. Germline V gene sequence: CDR1 SGHNT, CDR2 YYREEE (reference sequence). The J segment lost 3 bases and the V segment lost 3 bases, leaving 4 bases of the junction unmatched. The CDR3 sequence: CASSSVAGGDTGELFF. The CDR3 DNA sequence: TGTGCCAGCAGCTCGGTAGCGGGGGGGGACACCGGGGAGCTGTTTTTT.

This chain links TRBV30 with TRBJ2-3, with TRBD2 matching over 13 bases. Losses at the gene ends were 8 bases for V and 4 bases for J; bases not matched to a gene: 6. This CDR3 is 14 amino acids long. Germline lookup yields CDR1 GTSNPN and CDR2 SVGIG (reference sequence). The CDR3 DNA sequence: TGTGCCGGGGGACTAGCGGGGATGTCAGATACGCAGTATTTT. Protein: CAGGLAGMSDTQYF.

This clone was seen more than once but under ten times. The chain has TRBV11-3 and TRBJ1-6; D not resolved. V was pared by 2 bases and J by 8 bases, with 7 bases between. From germline, CDR1 is SGHNT and CDR2 YENEEA. This CDR3 has 13 residues. CDR3 sequence: CASSLSSDSPLHF. CDR3 nucleotides: TGTGCCAGCAGCTTATCCAGCGATTCACCCCTCCACTTT.

The CDR3 loop is CASSWRGSREKLFF. The CDR3 DNA sequence: TGTGCCAGCAGCTGGAGGGGTAGCAGGGAAAAACTGTTTTTT. J is TRBJ1-4 and V is TRBV11-2, with D perhaps matching TRBD1 (5 bases). This CDR3 has 14 residues. Trimming pared 4 bases from V and 8 bases from J, leaving 14 bases between. Germline CDR1 is SGHAT and CDR2 is FQNNGV. Drawing the rest from reference TRBV11-2 and TRBJ1-4, the complete variable domain is EAGVAQSPRYKIIEKRQSVAFWCNPISGHATLYWYQQILGQGPKLLIQFQNNGVVDDSQLPKDRFSAERLKGVDSTLKIQPAKLEDSAVYLCASSWRGSREKLFFGSGTQLSVL.